This TCR beta chain was identified in a study of T cell changes during pregnancy in multiple sclerosis. CDR1 is SGHRS and CDR2 is YFSETQ in the germline V gene. This CDR3 comprises 16 residues. Trimming removed 3 bases at V and 7 bases at J, with 20 bases between. TCRdb's table, derived via immunoSEQ multiplex PCR, lists solely in-frame clones and lacks some. The repertoire consists of some 21,000 clones, with approximately 90% occurring once and the leading ten covering 0.65% to 0.85%. The sequence came from a female donor with multiple sclerosis, enrolled in a pregnancy study. The source material was CD4+ T cells from peripheral blood mononuclear cells, sampled in the third trimester of pregnancy. The rearrangement joins TRBV5-1 to TRBJ2-1, with D tentatively TRBD1 (6 bases). The CDR3 nucleotides read TGCGCCAGCAGCTCCCACAGGGCACGTTTGGAAAATGAGCAGTTCTTC. This gives the protein CASSSHRARLENEQFF.